The 9 T cell receptor beta chains presented below share a single source sample, sequenced in a study of shared clonotypes between healthy human individuals. This table comes from immunoSEQ multiplex PCR, and its TCRdb copy is limited to in-frame clones, with some not included. The repertoire holds more than 900,000 clones, with more than 75% as singletons. Sequencing used memory CD4+ T cells from PBMCs. Subset here: CD45RA-negative fraction. All receptors derive from a man aged 18-30 years in good health. Some clones in this sample may be carry-over from other donors' samples.

The chain couples TRBV7-2 to TRBJ2-1; TRBD1 aligns across 10 bases. Germline CDR1 SGHTA, CDR2 FQGNSA. V dropped 7 bases and J dropped 9; count of bases not matched to a gene: 12. The CDR3 is made up of 15 amino acids. For the CDR3, the DNA is TGTGCCAGCACCCCAGGGGGACAGGGGAGGGGTGAGCAGTTCTTC. Its translation: CASTPGGQGRGEQFF.

The rearrangement links TRBV27 to TRBJ2-3; TRBD2 matches 7 bases. The V and J ends lost 5 bases and 1 base, in that order; junction bases with no gene match: 6. This CDR3 is built from 15 residues. Germline lookup yields CDR1 MNHEY and CDR2 SMNVEV (reference sequence). As DNA, the CDR3 is TGTGCCAGCAGTGCCGGCGGGAGAGGCACAGATACGCAGTATTTT. Protein sequence: CASSAGGRGTDTQYF.

The V and J genes are TRBV6-6 and TRBJ2-1; 9 bases match TRBD2. Germline assignment: CDR1 MNHNY and CDR2 SVGAGI (reference sequence). With 5 bases clipped from V and 9 bases from J, the junction kept 14 bases outside the gene matches. The CDR3 extends over 16 amino acids. CDR3: CASSHLPGLADPEQFF. The CDR3 DNA reads as TGTGCCAGCAGTCACCTACCGGGACTAGCTGATCCTGAGCAGTTCTTC.

The genes are TRBV28 and TRBJ2-5; TRBD2 matches 10 bases. The CDR3 sequence is 22 residues long. With 7 bases clipped from V and 5 bases from J, the junction kept 31 bases outside the gene matches. Germline values: CDR1 MDHEN, CDR2 SYDVKM. CDR3 bases: TGTGCCAGCACCCCCGGGGCCATGACTAGCGGGTCTTTGGGGGGATCGGGGGAGACCCAGTACTTC. This translates into CASTPGAMTSGSLGGSGETQYF. The full variable domain, with the rest looked up from reference TRBV28 and TRBJ2-5, is DVKVTQSSRYLVKRTGEKVFLECVQDMDHENMFWYRQDPGLGLRLIYFSYDVKMKEKGDIPEGYSVSREKKERFSLILESASTNQTSMYLCASTPGAMTSGSLGGSGETQYFGPGTRLLVL.

This clone showed up just a few times. The rearrangement joins TRBV20-1 to TRBJ1-1; D gene ambiguous. The V gene lost 3 bases and the J gene lost 4 bases, with 3 bases spanning the gap. Per the germline V gene, CDR1 is DFQATT and CDR2 is SNEGSKA (reference sequence). CDR3 length: 10 amino acids. The CDR3 DNA is TGCAGTGCTAGTGCCACTGAAGCTTTCTTT. Amino acids: CSASATEAFF.

The chain links TRBV9 to TRBJ1-6, with 11 bases fitting TRBD1. Looked up from germline, CDR1 is SGDLS and CDR2 is YYNGEE. The CDR3 runs 16 residues. The trim removed 3 bases at V and 10 bases at J, leaving 9 bases unmatched. The CDR3 DNA reads as TGTGCCAGCAGCGACTCGGACAGGGGGCTCGGGTCACCCCTCCACTTT. Its translation: CASSDSDRGLGSPLHF.

This clone was counted between two and nine times. The gene calls are TRBV7-8 and TRBJ2-7; a possible D gene is TRBD2 (6 bases). The CDR3 spans 13 residues. Germline-derived CDR1 and CDR2 are SGHVS and FQNEAQ. V lost 0 bases, J lost 4 bases, and 7 bases lay in between. DNA for the CDR3: TGTGCCAGCAGCTTAGCGGAGGGGTACGAGCAGTACTTC. Its translation: CASSLAEGYEQYF.

On this clone: At one of its ends the junction is not consistent with the germline gene, which may arise from a read error. The chain joins TRBV6-5 to TRBJ1-5; no clear D. Germline lookup yields CDR1 MNHEY and CDR2 SVGAGI. This CDR3 is built from 15 residues. For the CDR3, the DNA is TGTGTCAGCATCGTTCTGGCGAATGAGGGTCAGCCCCAGCATTTT. This codes for CVSIVLANEGQPQHF.

V usage is TRBV28 and J usage is TRBJ2-7, with a weak D call TRBD2 (5 bases). The germline V gene encodes CDR1 MDHEN and CDR2 SYDVKM. There are 12 residues in the CDR3. Deletions cut 3 bases from V and 5 bases from J, with 8 bases between. The DNA of the CDR3 is TGTGCCAGCAGTTTGTACGGGGACGAGCAGTACTTC. Translating gives CASSLYGDEQYF.